This entry lists 27 T cell receptor beta chains sequenced from one sample in a study of CD8+ T cells in alopecia areata. This sample's treatment: oral pan-JAK inhibitor, 5-10 mg twice daily. As the sequencing template, cDNA was produced by extracting RNA and reverse transcribing it. Clones were sequenced by immunoSEQ multiplex PCR, and TCRdb holds only the in-frame ones, with some missing. Of 150,000 to 200,000 clones listed, roughly 70% are singletons. Sequencing was performed on CD4+ T cells sorted from blood, taken between weeks 49 and 50, from a patient treated with tofacitinib. These receptors came from a human donor with alopecia areata.

V and J are TRBV7-6 and TRBJ1-1; D gene uncertain. Per the germline V gene, CDR1 is SGHVS and CDR2 is FNYEAQ. The CDR3 extends over 12 amino acids. V was trimmed by 1 base and J by 12 bases, leaving 12 bases between them. The CDR3 here is CASSLGDSPTFF. Written as DNA, the CDR3 is TGTGCCAGCAGCTTAGGGGATAGCCCTACTTTCTTT.

This chain uses TRBV5-1 with TRBJ2-1; 10 nucleotides align to TRBD2. This CDR3 is built from 15 residues. Trimming cost V 4 bases and J 4 bases; bases outside gene matches: 5. Germline CDR1 and CDR2: SGHRS and YFSETQ. The CDR3: CASSPSGGRYNEQFF. CDR3 DNA sequence: TGCGCCAGCAGCCCTAGCGGGGGCCGATACAATGAGCAGTTCTTC.

This chain joins TRBV29-1 and TRBJ2-1; D is unclear. The CDR3 is 11 residues long. The V gene's germline CDR1 is SQVTM and CDR2 ANQGSEA. V was cut by 1 base and J by 10 bases, with 8 bases left in between. The CDR3 protein is CSVEGSQEQFF. Written as DNA, the CDR3 is TGCAGCGTTGAAGGGTCACAGGAGCAGTTCTTC.

The chain employs TRBV19 and TRBJ1-5; perhaps TRBD1 as D (6 bases). The germline V gene encodes CDR1 LNHDA and CDR2 SQIVND (reference sequence). Deletions cut 2 bases from V and 2 bases from J, with 13 bases between. The CDR3 extends over 16 amino acids. Here the CDR3 reads CASSIRRGRGNQPQHF. The CDR3 bases are TGTGCCAGTAGTATACGCAGGGGTAGGGGCAATCAGCCCCAGCATTTT. The full variable domain, completed using reference TRBV19 and TRBJ1-5, is DGGITQSPKYLFRKEGQNVTLSCEQNLNHDAMYWYRQDPGQGLRLIYYSQIVNDFQKGDIAEGYSVSREKKESFPLTVTSAQKNPTAFYLCASSIRRGRGNQPQHFGDGTRLSIL.

This chain uses TRBV15 with TRBJ2-1; TRBD2 matches at 9 bases. CDR1 is LNHNV, CDR2 YYDKDF, per germline (reference sequence). After removal of 4 bases from V and 10 bases from J, the junction contained 11 bases not matched to a gene. The CDR3 is made up of 15 amino acids. In DNA form, the CDR3 reads TGTGCCACCAGCAATGCGGGACTAGCCCCAGGGGAGCAGTTCTTC. This translates into CATSNAGLAPGEQFF.

This clone occurred once. J is TRBJ1-2 and V is TRBV27; D call uncertain. The CDR3 is 13 residues long. The germline CDR1 and CDR2 sequences are MNHEY and SMNVEV (reference sequence). V was cut by 3 bases and J by 8 bases, with 13 bases left in between. CDR3: CASSLGQAGGYTF. In nucleotides, the CDR3 is TGTGCCAGCAGTTTGGGTCAGGCGGGCGGCTACACCTTC.

The V gene is TRBV5-1, the J gene TRBJ1-1; no firm D call. The CDR3 spans 14 residues. In germline, CDR1 is SGHRS, CDR2 YFSETQ. V lost 7 bases and J lost 1, with 14 bases in between. CDR3 in amino acids: CASRSSAENTEAFF. Here the CDR3 DNA reads TGCGCCAGCCGAAGCTCAGCGGAGAACACTGAAGCTTTCTTT.

V is TRBV9 and J is TRBJ2-1, with 7 bases identical to TRBD2. The V gene's germline CDR1 is SGDLS and CDR2 YYNGEE. The CDR3 totals 14 residues. V lost 4 bases to trimming and J lost 7 bases; unmatched junction nucleotides: 8. CDR3 nucleotide sequence: TGTGCCAGCAGCCCACGGACTAGTAGGAATGAGCAGTTCTTC. This sequence encodes CASSPRTSRNEQFF.

The chain employs TRBV7-9 and TRBJ2-3; 12 bases align to TRBD1. V trimming: 5 bases; J trimming: 5 bases; junction bases outside the gene matches: 8. Germline CDR1 SEHNR, CDR2 FQNEAQ (reference sequence). This CDR3 region has 16 residues. CDR3 coding DNA: TGTGCCAGCAGCACCGGGACAGGGGGCTCGGAAGATACGCAGTATTTT. Protein product: CASSTGTGGSEDTQYF.

The V call is TRBV15, the J call TRBJ2-3, with D possibly being TRBD1 (6 bases). CDR3 length: 13 residues. V dropped 10 bases and J dropped 1 base, with 12 bases sitting between them. Per the germline V gene, CDR1 is LNHNV and CDR2 is YYDKDF (reference sequence). The CDR3 region has the DNA TGTGCCAGCAATCGACAGGGCACAGATACGCAGTATTTT. This gives the protein CASNRQGTDTQYF.

Only a few counts were recorded for this clone. This chain connects TRBV7-9 to TRBJ2-1; 14 bases line up with TRBD2. This CDR3 contains 17 residues. Germline V gene data show CDR1 as SEHNR and CDR2 as FQNEAQ (reference sequence). V lost 4 bases to trimming and J lost 6 bases; unmatched junction nucleotides: 8. The CDR3 is CASSSGLAGGGSNEQFF. The CDR3, as DNA: TGTGCCAGCAGCTCCGGACTAGCGGGGGGAGGTTCCAATGAGCAGTTCTTC.

This clone came up a few times. The chain links TRBV7-2 to TRBJ1-2; no definite D call. Trimming removed 2 bases from V and 2 bases from J, with 12 bases in between. Germline V gene sequence: CDR1 SGHTA, CDR2 FQGNSA. This CDR3 is built from 15 residues. The CDR3 sequence: CASSLKLRVNYGYTF. The CDR3 DNA reads TGTGCCAGCAGCTTAAAGTTGCGAGTAAACTATGGCTACACCTTC. The full variable domain, its missing parts supplied by reference TRBV7-2 and TRBJ1-2, is GAGVSQSPSNKVTEKGKDVELRCDPISGHTALYWYRQSLGQGLEFLIYFQGNSAPDKSGLPSDRFSAERTGGSVSTLTIQRTQQEDSAVYLCASSLKLRVNYGYTFGSGTRLTVV.

The chain uses TRBV29-1 and TRBJ2-2, with D possibly matching TRBD1 (6 bases). The V and J ends lost 7 bases and 1 base respectively, with 10 bases between them. The CDR3 spans 13 residues. From germline, CDR1 is SQVTM and CDR2 ANQGSEA. The CDR3, as DNA: TGCAGCGCCCGGGGACAGAACACCGGGGAGCTGTTTTTT. It is translated as CSARGQNTGELFF.

This rearrangement joins TRBV29-1 to TRBJ2-6; TRBD1 matches 9 bases. Trimming at V came to 7 bases and at J to 2 bases, leaving 9 bases not matched to a gene. CDR1 and CDR2 (germline): SQVTM, ANQGSEA. This CDR3 spans 16 amino acids. The CDR3 coding sequence is TGCAGCGCCACAGGGGGCGGTAGCGCTGGGGCCAACGTCCTGACTTTC. Translation gives CSATGGGSAGANVLTF.

CDR3 in amino acids: CSVEDRGPRETQYF. The CDR3 nucleotides are TGCAGCGTTGAAGATCGGGGGCCGCGGGAGACCCAGTACTTC. V is TRBV29-1 and J is TRBJ2-5; either TRBD1 or TRBD2 may fit D (6 bases each). Germline V gene data show CDR1 as SQVTM and CDR2 as ANQGSEA. There are 14 residues in the CDR3. The V and J ends lost 0 bases and 5 bases respectively, with 13 bases between them.

This clone was counted a few times. The chain is built from TRBV29-1 and TRBJ2-3, with TRBD1 matching over 8 bases. The CDR3 spans 16 residues. Unmatched junction bases numbered 16, after V lost 8 bases and J lost 3 bases. CDR1 and CDR2 from the germline V gene are SQVTM and ANQGSEA. In nucleotides, the CDR3 is TGCAGCTGTCCCCGGGACAGGTGTGTTTGGACAGATACGCAGTATTTT. It translates to CSCPRDRCVWTDTQYF.

This chain's CDR3 is CASSSGLESYNEQFF. In nucleotides, the CDR3 is TGCGCCAGCAGCTCCGGGCTAGAGTCCTACAATGAGCAGTTCTTC. V gene TRBV4-3 combines with J gene TRBJ2-1; D uncertain. Trimming shortened V by 5 bases and J by 1 base, and 12 bases separated the two germline ends. Germline-derived CDR1 and CDR2 are LGHNA and YSLEER. CDR3 length: 15 residues.

V and J are TRBV10-3 and TRBJ2-1, with 16 bases identical to TRBD2. This CDR3 spans 15 amino acids. CDR1 is ENHRY, CDR2 SYGVKD, per germline. Trimming cost V 11 bases and J 2 bases; bases outside gene matches: 3. In DNA form, the CDR3 reads TGTGCCGTCGGGACTAGCGGGGGGGCCTACAATGAGCAGTTCTTC. Amino acids: CAVGTSGGAYNEQFF.

The J gene is TRBJ2-3, the V gene TRBV29-1, with 7 bases lining up with TRBD1. J was trimmed by 5 bases and V by 4 bases; bases with no gene match: 6. The CDR3 consists of 13 residues. CDR1 and CDR2 (germline): SQVTM, ANQGSEA. CDR3 sequence reads: CSVARGGQDTQYF. The CDR3 DNA reads TGCAGCGTTGCACGAGGGGGCCAAGATACGCAGTATTTT.

This clone was detected a few times. J is TRBJ2-2 and V is TRBV5-1, with 7 bases fitting TRBD1. The germline CDR1 and CDR2 sequences are SGHRS and YFSETQ. The V segment lost 5 bases and the J segment 6 bases; nucleotides outside the gene matches: 7. The CDR3 length is 14 residues. CDR3 amino acids: CASRTTGSAGELFF. Here the CDR3 DNA reads TGCGCCAGCAGGACGACAGGGTCAGCCGGGGAGCTGTTTTTT.

The rearrangement links TRBV6-5 to TRBJ2-5, with D perhaps given as TRBD1 or TRBD2 (6 bases each). Trimming cost V 8 bases and J 5 bases, with 9 bases left between them. The length of the CDR3 is 11 residues. Germline V gene lookup returns CDR1 MNHEY and CDR2 SVGAGI. The CDR3 loop reads CASGGHETQYF. Here the CDR3 DNA reads TGTGCCAGCGGGGGGCACGAGACCCAGTACTTC.

The V call is TRBV29-1, the J call TRBJ2-6; D remains unclear. This CDR3 has 14 residues. Looked up from germline, CDR1 is SQVTM and CDR2 is ANQGSEA. Trimming took 2 bases from V and 2 from J, leaving 7 bases between them. Here the CDR3 reads CSVEPFPGANVLTF. CDR3 nucleotide sequence: TGCAGCGTTGAACCATTCCCTGGGGCCAACGTCCTGACTTTC.

J is TRBJ2-3 and V is TRBV2, with 9 positions matching TRBD1. The V gene end was trimmed by 5 bases and the J gene end by 4 bases; junction bases not matched to a gene: 7. This CDR3 region has 15 residues. Per germline, CDR1 SNHLY and CDR2 FYNNEI. CDR3: CASSSDRGGSDTQYF. The DNA for the CDR3 is TGTGCCAGCAGTTCGGACAGGGGAGGGTCAGATACGCAGTATTTT. Full variable domain (rest looked up from reference TRBV2 and TRBJ2-3): EPEVTQTPSHQVTQMGQEVILRCVPISNHLYFYWYRQILGQKVEFLVSFYNNEISEKSEIFDDQFSVERPDGSNFTLKIRSTKLEDSAMYFCASSSDRGGSDTQYFGPGTRLTVL.

The chain carries TRBV2 and TRBJ2-7, with D perhaps matching TRBD2 (6 bases). The length of the CDR3 is 11 residues. Germline V gene lookup returns CDR1 SNHLY and CDR2 FYNNEI. V lost 3 bases to trimming and J lost 9 bases, with 9 bases between them. The CDR3 loop reads CASSERDGQYF. The CDR3 bases are TGTGCCAGCAGTGAGCGGGACGGGCAGTACTTC.

V is TRBV5-6 and J is TRBJ2-1; TRBD2 matches 8 bases. Germline V lookup: CDR1 SGHDT, CDR2 YYEEEE. Trimming removed 0 bases from V and 5 bases from J; junction bases left unmatched: 4. This CDR3 region has 15 residues. The CDR3 loop is CASSLAGLGDNEQFF. For the CDR3, the DNA is TGTGCCAGCAGCTTGGCGGGACTAGGGGACAATGAGCAGTTCTTC. The full variable domain, in which reference TRBV5-6 and TRBJ2-1 provide the parts outside the CDR3, is DAGVTQSPTHLIKTRGQQVTLRCSPKSGHDTVSWYQQALGQGPQFIFQYYEEEERQRGNFPDRFSGHQFPNYSSELNVNALLLGDSALYLCASSLAGLGDNEQFFGPGTRLTVL.

This sequence joins TRBV20-1 and TRBJ1-2; D is unresolved. The V end lost 1 base, the J end lost 10 bases, and 7 bases lay between the germline ends. The V gene's germline CDR1 is DFQATT and CDR2 SNEGSKA (reference sequence). The CDR3 totals 10 residues. CDR3 sequence reads: CSARGIDYTF. CDR3 DNA: TGCAGTGCTAGAGGGATCGACTACACCTTC.

The genes are TRBV9 and TRBJ2-3, with D perhaps assigned TRBD1 or TRBD2 (5 bases each). CDR3 length equals 16 residues. CDR1 is SGDLS and CDR2 is YYNGEE in the germline V gene. V was shortened by 0 bases and J by 1 base, with 12 bases between the two germline ends. CDR3 in amino acids: CASSVESRDRTDTQYF. The CDR3 DNA reads TGTGCCAGCAGCGTAGAGTCCCGGGACCGCACAGATACGCAGTATTTT.